Each of the 8 T cell receptor beta chains below was sequenced from the same sample in a study of blood T cell repertoires in COVID-19. Some clones are missing from TCRdb's copy, which holds only in-frame ones; the method was immunoSEQ multiplex PCR. The data show roughly 100,000 clones, around 89% seen once. Sequencing was performed on peripheral blood. These receptors came from an older woman with acute or convalescent COVID-19.

The chain carries TRBV5-4 and TRBJ2-7; 7 positions agree with TRBD1. The V segment lost 0 bases and the J segment 4 bases; nucleotides outside the gene matches: 1. Germline CDR1 reads SGHNT; CDR2 reads YYREEE (reference sequence). This CDR3 is built from 13 residues. In DNA form, the CDR3 reads TGTGCCAGCAGCTTGGCGGGACAGTACGAGCAGTACGTC. Translated: CASSLAGQYEQYV.

This clone occurred a few times. The genes are TRBV4-1 and TRBJ2-2; D call uncertain. Between the trimmed V and J ends, which lost 7 bases and 4 bases, there was a span of 13 bases. Germline V gene lookup returns CDR1 MGHRA and CDR2 YSYEKL. The CDR3 spans 14 residues. The CDR3 nucleotides read TGCGCCAGCACCCGAGGTGCTGTCACCGGGGAGCTGTTTTTT. Protein sequence: CASTRGAVTGELFF.

A single count supports this clone. The chain has TRBV19 and TRBJ1-5; the D is unclear. Trimming pared 3 bases from V and 0 bases from J, leaving 9 bases between. CDR1 LNHDA and CDR2 SQIVND come from the germline V gene (reference sequence). This CDR3 region has 15 residues. The CDR3 DNA follows: TGTGCCAGTAGTATGAGAGGGATTAGCAATCAGCCCCAGCATTTT. Translation: CASSMRGISNQPQHF.

The J gene is TRBJ1-2, the V gene TRBV19; TRBD1 aligns across 9 bases. The CDR3 loop spans 13 amino acids. In germline, CDR1 is LNHDA, CDR2 SQIVND (reference sequence). J gave up 4 bases and V 7 bases, and 4 bases lay outside the gene matches. CDR3 nucleotides: TGTGCCAGTAACAGGGGGCCAACCTATGGCTACACCTTC. Residues: CASNRGPTYGYTF.

The rearrangement joins TRBV5-6 to TRBJ1-3, with D possibly being TRBD1 (5 bases). The V gene's germline CDR1 is SGHDT and CDR2 YYEEEE. V lost 3 bases and J 6 bases, leaving 10 bases between the germline ends. The CDR3 has 13 residues. CDR3 sequence: CASSWGTENTIYF. CDR3 bases: TGTGCCAGCAGCTGGGGGACTGAAAACACCATATATTTT.

The chain carries TRBV7-8 and TRBJ1-6, with a tentative D call TRBD1 (5 bases). Germline lookup yields CDR1 SGHVS and CDR2 FQNEAQ. The CDR3 runs 14 residues. Trimming stripped 5 bases from V and 7 bases from J, with 12 bases between. The DNA of the CDR3 is TGTGCCAGCAGCATTTTGACAGTGAATTCACCCCTCCACTTT. Protein: CASSILTVNSPLHF.

The V call is TRBV7-2, the J call TRBJ1-2, with 11 bases lining up with TRBD1. The germline V gene encodes CDR1 SGHTA and CDR2 FQGNSA. The junction had 10 bases not matched to a gene; V was cut back by 5 bases and J by 2 bases. The CDR3 is 17 residues long. The CDR3 sequence is CASSPRTGGAQNYGYTF. As DNA, the CDR3 is TGTGCCAGCAGCCCTCGGACAGGGGGCGCCCAAAACTATGGCTACACCTTC.

The rearrangement links TRBV2 to TRBJ2-1; D is possibly TRBD1 (6 bases). The CDR3 is 17 residues long. V lost 3 bases and J 2 bases, leaving 17 bases between the germline ends. CDR1 and CDR2 from the germline V gene are SNHLY and FYNNEI. The DNA of the CDR3 is TGTGCCAGCAGTGATCAGGGGCCAGGGACACCCTACAATGAGCAGTTCTTC. Its protein product is CASSDQGPGTPYNEQFF.